What follows describes a single T cell receptor (beta chain). The antigen it recognizes is unknown. No much larger clone exists at a distance of one base, and base qualities are not known. The entry originates in a study of cytomegalovirus exposure and HLA in healthy donors (dated by TCRdb to 2016 to 2017). For the study in its entirety: According to a later analysis, one platform produced both the 110 or so validation repertoires and the 666 repertoires of the first cohort. Besides the first cohort of more than 650 subjects, a separate validation cohort made up of 120 different subjects was used. To predict cytomegalovirus infection status, the study combined high-throughput TCR immunosequencing, statistical association of individual TCRs with disease status, and machine learning. The study was designed to test whether signatures of past pathogen exposure could be identified by cataloging public T cell receptors.

Donors formed part of the validation cohort, which comprised over a hundred subjects and was distinct from the first cohort of some 700 subjects. Broad study findings and their caveats: In both the original and validation cohorts, the classifier was reported to diagnose cytomegalovirus status with high specificity and sensitivity. In a later analysis, TCRs clustered in the first cohort were found to also tend to co-occur in the 110 or so validation repertoires, with approximately 93% of cluster scores above 0. In vitro tests confirmed that a few of the cytomegalovirus-associated TCR beta chains recognize cytomegalovirus antigens. All 120 or so repertoires were used to score co-occurrence in the validation cohort in a later analysis, because that analysis had no HLA typing for the cohort. Across donors, most TCR sequences were observed very rarely, whereas some public TCRs were present in many individuals. In the study, around 150 TCR beta chains were listed as associated with cytomegalovirus. According to the authors, the approach could potentially be generalized to other disease states and immunological phenotypes.

The library was made by the immunoSEQ multiplex PCR assay. On the study's bioinformatics: A statistical classification framework was built for diagnosing cytomegalovirus status from the catalog of TCR beta chain sequences. This is the immuneACCESS table as TCRdb keeps it, with only in-frame sequences that have V and J called. A part of the clones is gone; compared with another copy, unresolved V genes explain less than half, and the rest is unexplained. V, J and clone size are those of that table, while D and trimming were read from the DNA. For this sample there are approximately 220,000 clones; approximately 88% appear just once. More than 13% of the sample is in the top ten clones. This receptor was taken from a woman aged 25-40 years in good health and CMV-seropositive. The sequenced sample was PBMCs.

The DNA reads as follows: TGTGCCAGCAGTGAAGTACAGGCTTACGAGCAGTACTTC. This sequence encodes CASSEVQAYEQYF. The chain uses TRBV6-1 and TRBJ2-7; TRBD1 could be the D gene, as 5 bases match. Including cysteine and phenylalanine, the CDR3 has 13 amino acids. This entry keeps only the CDR3 DNA: 39 bases, framed from base 1. CDR1 and CDR2 are read off the germline V gene as MNHNS and SASEGT. The junction shows trimming of 1 base on V and 4 bases on J, plus 8 bases between the germline ends.